This TCR beta chain was sequenced during a study of Ad26.COV2.S vaccination and SARS-CoV-2 variants. The repertoire was sequenced with immunoSEQ multiplex PCR; TCRdb's copy has only in-frame clones and lacks some. There are some 340,000 clones in the sample; about 82% occur only once, and approximately 2.2% lies in the top ten. Indicated treatment: some 20 received Ad26.COV2.S at low or high dose, single or two shots; several received placebo; per-sample allocation not given. At day 63 after the first vaccine or placebo injection, samples were drawn. This CDR3 region has 15 residues. V was pared by 1 base and J by 1 base, with 10 bases between. Germline lookup yields CDR1 SEHNR and CDR2 FQNEAQ (reference sequence).

The sample was peripheral blood, taken in a trial of Ad26.COV2.S vaccine versus placebo. The sequence derives from a person aged 18 to 59 who received the Ad26.COV2.S COVID-19 vaccine or a placebo. The chain couples TRBV7-9 to TRBJ1-2; no firm D call. CDR3 sequence: CASSLESRRNYGYTF. CDR3 bases: TGTGCCAGCAGCTTAGAGAGTAGGCGTAACTATGGCTACACCTTC.